A selection of T cell receptor beta chains follows, all from one sample in a study of cytomegalovirus exposure and HLA in healthy donors. Clones were sequenced by immunoSEQ multiplex PCR, and TCRdb holds only the in-frame ones, with some missing. In the table there are approximately 150,000 clones, around 65% of which are singletons. Input material: PBMCs. These receptors came from a male donor in good health and CMV-seronegative. Each CDR3 is given with its conserved first and last residue. D genes are given only for firm matches. Size tells how often a clone was seen (once, few, many) or the class of an expanded clone, and some rows leave it out.

d_gene: .
j_gene: TRBJ2-3
v_gene: TRBV29-1
abundance: few
CDR3aa: CSVEAGSSADTQYF
CDR3nt: TGCAGCGTTGAGGCTGGCTCAAGCGCAGATACGCAGTATTTT

d_gene: .
j_gene: TRBJ2-1
v_gene: TRBV5-1
abundance: .
CDR3aa: CASSLGSPSYNEQFF
CDR3nt: TGCGCCAGCAGCTTGGGGAGCCCCTCCTACAATGAGCAGTTCTTC

d_gene: .
j_gene: TRBJ2-7
v_gene: TRBV5-1
abundance: .
CDR3aa: CASSLGGGSSYEQYF
CDR3nt: TGCGCCAGCAGCTTGGGGGGCGGAAGCTCCTACGAGCAGTACTTC

d_gene: .
j_gene: TRBJ1-6
v_gene: TRBV9
abundance: .
CDR3aa: CASSVYGEDGSPLHF
CDR3nt: TGTGCCAGCAGCGTATACGGGGAGGATGGTTCACCCCTCCACTTT

d_gene: .
j_gene: TRBJ1-4
v_gene: TRBV6-5
abundance: .
CDR3aa: CASSYSGAGTTEKLFF
CDR3nt: TGTGCCAGCAGTTACTCTGGGGCGGGAACAACCGAAAAACTGTTTTTT

d_gene: TRBD1
j_gene: TRBJ1-2
v_gene: TRBV29-1
abundance: .
CDR3aa: CSVVLFTGGWYGYTF
CDR3nt: TGCAGCGTTGTACTTTTTACAGGGGGCTGGTATGGCTACACCTTC

d_gene: TRBD1
j_gene: TRBJ2-5
v_gene: TRBV6-5
abundance: .
CDR3aa: CASSYFTGGASETQYF
CDR3nt: TGTGCCAGCAGTTACTTTACAGGGGGCGCTTCGGAGACCCAGTACTTC

d_gene: .
j_gene: TRBJ2-7
v_gene: TRBV6-1
abundance: .
CDR3aa: CASSEPVGGWLYEQYF
CDR3nt: TGTGCCAGCAGTGAACCCGTGGGGGGATGGCTCTACGAGCAGTACTTC

d_gene: .
j_gene: TRBJ1-2
v_gene: TRBV19
abundance: .
CDR3aa: CASSPLEGAYGYTF
CDR3nt: TGTGCCAGTAGTCCCTTGGAGGGAGCCTATGGCTACACCTTC

d_gene: TRBD1
j_gene: TRBJ1-1
v_gene: TRBV6-6
abundance: few
CDR3aa: CASSYDRGYTEAFF
CDR3nt: TGTGCCAGCAGTTACGACAGGGGGTACACTGAAGCTTTCTTT

d_gene: TRBD1
j_gene: TRBJ1-3
v_gene: TRBV11-2
abundance: .
CDR3aa: CASSQQGAPGNTIYF
CDR3nt: TGTGCCAGCAGTCAACAGGGGGCGCCTGGAAACACCATATATTTT

d_gene: TRBD1
j_gene: TRBJ1-1
v_gene: TRBV5-6
abundance: once
CDR3aa: CASSQKSDRGREAFF
CDR3nt: TGTGCCAGCAGCCAAAAATCCGACAGGGGGCGTGAAGCTTTCTTT